This record covers a single T cell receptor (beta chain). Its cognate antigen is unknown. These data come from a study of graft-versus-host responses after intestinal transplantation. Looking at the study overall: Every one of the recipients received anti-thymocyte globulin induction and afterwards took tacrolimus and steroids for around 3 years. Regarding the study as a whole: Elevated graft-versus-host to host-versus-graft clonal ratios in allografts were recorded for patients with graft-donor T cell macrochimerism.

Germline loops: CDR1 SGHTA, CDR2 FQGTGA. The CDR3 covers 17 residues. V was clipped by 5 bases and J by 4 bases; unmatched bases: 13. Here immunoSEQ multiplex PCR was the method, and the copy in TCRdb shows in-frame clones only, minus some. The sample contains more than 85,000 clones, about 94% of which appear only once. This clonotype was sampled from a human donor who received an intestinal transplant. This chain uses TRBV7-3 with TRBJ2-7, with 11 bases lining up with TRBD2. The source was unstimulated CD8+ T cells sorted from spleen or lymph node cells, collected before intestinal transplant. The CDR3 is CASSPGLAAPREYEQYF. In nucleotides, the CDR3 is TGTGCCAGCAGCCCGGGACTAGCGGCCCCCCGCGAATACGAGCAGTACTTC.